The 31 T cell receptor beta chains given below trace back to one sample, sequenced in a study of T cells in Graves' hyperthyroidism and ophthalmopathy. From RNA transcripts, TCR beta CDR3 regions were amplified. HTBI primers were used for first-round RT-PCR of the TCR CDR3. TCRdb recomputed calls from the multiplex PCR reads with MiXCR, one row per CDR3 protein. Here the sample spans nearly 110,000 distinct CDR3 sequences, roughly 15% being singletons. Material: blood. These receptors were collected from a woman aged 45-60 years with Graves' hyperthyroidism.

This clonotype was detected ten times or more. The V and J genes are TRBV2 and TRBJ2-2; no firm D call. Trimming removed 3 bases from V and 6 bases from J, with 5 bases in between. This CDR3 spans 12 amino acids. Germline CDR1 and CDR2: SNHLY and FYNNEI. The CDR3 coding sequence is TGTGCCAGCAGTGAGGGTGCCGGGGAGCTGTTTTTT. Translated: CASSEGAGELFF.

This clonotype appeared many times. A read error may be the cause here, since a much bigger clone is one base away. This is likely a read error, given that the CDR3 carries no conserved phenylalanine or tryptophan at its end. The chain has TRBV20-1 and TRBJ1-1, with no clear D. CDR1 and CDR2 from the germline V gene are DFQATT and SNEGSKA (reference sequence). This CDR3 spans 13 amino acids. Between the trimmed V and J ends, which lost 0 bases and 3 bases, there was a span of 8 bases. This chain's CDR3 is CSARDTPDTEAFL. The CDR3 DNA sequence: TGCAGTGCTAGAGACACCCCGGACACTGAAGCTTTCCTT.

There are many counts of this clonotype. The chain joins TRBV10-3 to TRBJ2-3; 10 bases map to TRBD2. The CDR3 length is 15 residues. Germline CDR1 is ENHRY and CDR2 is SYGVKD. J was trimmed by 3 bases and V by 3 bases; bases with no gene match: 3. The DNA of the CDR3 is TGTGCCATCAGTGATGAAGCGGGGGGGACAGATACGCAGTATTTT. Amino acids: CAISDEAGGTDTQYF.

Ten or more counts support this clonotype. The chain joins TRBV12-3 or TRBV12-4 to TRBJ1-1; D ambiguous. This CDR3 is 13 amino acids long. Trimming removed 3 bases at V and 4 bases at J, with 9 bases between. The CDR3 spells CASSFGGSTEAFF. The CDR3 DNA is TGTGCCAGCAGTTTCGGAGGGAGCACTGAAGCTTTCTTT.

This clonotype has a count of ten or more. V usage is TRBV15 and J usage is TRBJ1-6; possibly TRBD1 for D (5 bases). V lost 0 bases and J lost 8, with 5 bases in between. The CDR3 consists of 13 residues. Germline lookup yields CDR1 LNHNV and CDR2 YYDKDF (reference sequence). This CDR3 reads CATSREGDSPLHF. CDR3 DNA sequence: TGTGCCACCAGCAGAGAGGGGGATTCACCCCTCCACTTT. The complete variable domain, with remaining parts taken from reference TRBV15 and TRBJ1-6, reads DAMVIQNPRYQVTQFGKPVTLSCSQTLNHNVMYWYQQKSSQAPKLLFHYYDKDFNNEADTPDNFQSRRPNTSFCFLDIRSPGLGDTAMYLCATSREGDSPLHFGNGTRLTVT.

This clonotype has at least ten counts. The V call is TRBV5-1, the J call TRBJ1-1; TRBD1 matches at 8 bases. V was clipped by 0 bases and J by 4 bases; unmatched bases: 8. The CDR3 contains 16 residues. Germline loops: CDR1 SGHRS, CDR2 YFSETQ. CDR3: CASSLGYYGQGTEAFF. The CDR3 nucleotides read TGCGCCAGCAGCTTGGGGTATTACGGACAGGGCACTGAAGCTTTCTTT.

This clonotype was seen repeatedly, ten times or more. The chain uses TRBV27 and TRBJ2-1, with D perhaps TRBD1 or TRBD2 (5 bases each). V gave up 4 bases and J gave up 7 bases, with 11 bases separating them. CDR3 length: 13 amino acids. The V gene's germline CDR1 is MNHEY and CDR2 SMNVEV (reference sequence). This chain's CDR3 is CASSWGSWNEQFF. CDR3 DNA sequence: TGTGCCAGCAGTTGGGGGAGTTGGAATGAGCAGTTCTTC.

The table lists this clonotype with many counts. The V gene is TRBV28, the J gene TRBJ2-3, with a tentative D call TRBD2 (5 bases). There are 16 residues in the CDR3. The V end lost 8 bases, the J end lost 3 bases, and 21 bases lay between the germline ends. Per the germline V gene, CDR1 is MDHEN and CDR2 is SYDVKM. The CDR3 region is CASLNGGGWETDTQYF. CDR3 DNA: TGTGCCAGCCTTAATGGTGGCGGGTGGGAAACAGATACGCAGTATTTT.

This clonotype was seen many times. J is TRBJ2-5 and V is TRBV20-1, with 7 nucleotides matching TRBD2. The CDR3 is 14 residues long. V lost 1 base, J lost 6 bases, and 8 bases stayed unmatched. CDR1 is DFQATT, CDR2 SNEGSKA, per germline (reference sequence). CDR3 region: CSARVGGEGKTQYF. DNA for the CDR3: TGCAGTGCTAGAGTGGGAGGGGAAGGGAAGACCCAGTACTTC.

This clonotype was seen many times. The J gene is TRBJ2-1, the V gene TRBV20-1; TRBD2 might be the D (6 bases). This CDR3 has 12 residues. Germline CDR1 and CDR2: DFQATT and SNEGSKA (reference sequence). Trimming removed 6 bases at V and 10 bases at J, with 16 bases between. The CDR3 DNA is TGCAGTGCAAATATCGGAGGGCTGGAGCAGTTCTTC. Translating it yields CSANIGGLEQFF.

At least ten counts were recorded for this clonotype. Written as DNA, the CDR3 is TGTGCCAGCAGACGGACAGGGGAGTACGAGCAGTACGTC. Its translation: CASRRTGEYEQYV. The chain carries TRBV11-2 and TRBJ2-7, with 9 bases identical to TRBD1. CDR3 length equals 13 residues. Germline V gene sequence: CDR1 SGHAT, CDR2 FQNNGV. V shed 6 bases, J shed 4 bases, and the junction held 4 bases outside the gene matches.

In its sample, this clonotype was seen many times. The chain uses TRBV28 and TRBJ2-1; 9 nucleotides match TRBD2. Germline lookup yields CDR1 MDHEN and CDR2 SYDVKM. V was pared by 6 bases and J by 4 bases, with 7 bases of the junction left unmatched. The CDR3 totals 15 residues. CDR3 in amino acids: CASRLLLAGYNEQFF. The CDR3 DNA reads TGTGCCAGCAGACTCCTTCTAGCGGGGTACAATGAGCAGTTCTTC.

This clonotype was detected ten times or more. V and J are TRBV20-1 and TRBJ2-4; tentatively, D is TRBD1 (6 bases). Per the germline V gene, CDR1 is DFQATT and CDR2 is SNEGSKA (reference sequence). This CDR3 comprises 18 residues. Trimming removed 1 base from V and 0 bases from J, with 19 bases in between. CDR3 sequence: CSARGDTRYSLAKNIQYF. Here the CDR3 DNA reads TGCAGTGCTAGAGGGGACACCCGTTACTCCCTAGCCAAAAACATTCAGTACTTC.

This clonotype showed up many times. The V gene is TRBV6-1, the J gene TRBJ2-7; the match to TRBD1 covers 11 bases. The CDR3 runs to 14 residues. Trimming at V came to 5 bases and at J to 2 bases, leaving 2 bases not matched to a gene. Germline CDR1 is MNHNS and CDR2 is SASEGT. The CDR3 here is CASSWGQGAYEQYV. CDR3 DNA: TGTGCCAGCAGTTGGGGACAGGGGGCCTACGAGCAGTACGTC.

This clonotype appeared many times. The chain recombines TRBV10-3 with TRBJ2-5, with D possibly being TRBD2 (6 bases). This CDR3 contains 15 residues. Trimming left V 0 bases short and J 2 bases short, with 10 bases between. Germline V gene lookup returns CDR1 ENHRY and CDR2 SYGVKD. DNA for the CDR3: TGTGCCATCAGTGAGTCTAGCGGTTTACAAGAGACCCAGTACTTC. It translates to CAISESSGLQETQYF.

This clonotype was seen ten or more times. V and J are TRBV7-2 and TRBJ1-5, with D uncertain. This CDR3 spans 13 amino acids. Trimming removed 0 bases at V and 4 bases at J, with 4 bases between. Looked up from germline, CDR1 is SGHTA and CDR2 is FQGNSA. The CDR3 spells CASSLAQNQPQHF. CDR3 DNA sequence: TGTGCCAGCAGCTTAGCGCAGAATCAGCCCCAGCATTTT. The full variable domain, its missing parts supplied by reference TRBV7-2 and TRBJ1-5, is GAGVSQSPSNKVTEKGKDVELRCDPISGHTALYWYRQSLGQGLEFLIYFQGNSAPDKSGLPSDRFSAERTGGSVSTLTIQRTQQEDSAVYLCASSLAQNQPQHFGDGTRLSIL.

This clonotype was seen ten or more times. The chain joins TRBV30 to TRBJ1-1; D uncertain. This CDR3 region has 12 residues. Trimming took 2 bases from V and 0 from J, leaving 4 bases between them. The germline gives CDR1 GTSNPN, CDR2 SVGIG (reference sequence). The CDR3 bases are TGTGCCTGGAGTCCAATGAACACTGAAGCTTTCTTT. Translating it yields CAWSPMNTEAFF.

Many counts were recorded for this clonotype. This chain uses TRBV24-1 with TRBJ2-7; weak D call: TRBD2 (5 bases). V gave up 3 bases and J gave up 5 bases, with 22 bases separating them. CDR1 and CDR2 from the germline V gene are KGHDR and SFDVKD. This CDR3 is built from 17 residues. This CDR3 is CATSDQPDSPYTHEQYV. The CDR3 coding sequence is TGTGCCACCAGTGATCAACCGGACTCTCCCTATACGCACGAGCAGTACGTC.

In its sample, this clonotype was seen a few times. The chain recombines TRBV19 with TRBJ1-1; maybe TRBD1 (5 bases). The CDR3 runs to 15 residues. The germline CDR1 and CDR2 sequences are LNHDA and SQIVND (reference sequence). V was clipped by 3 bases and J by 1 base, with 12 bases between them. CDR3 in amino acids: CASSMGSGTNTEAFF. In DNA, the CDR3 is TGTGCCAGTAGTATGGGGAGTGGGACGAACACTGAAGCTTTCTTT.

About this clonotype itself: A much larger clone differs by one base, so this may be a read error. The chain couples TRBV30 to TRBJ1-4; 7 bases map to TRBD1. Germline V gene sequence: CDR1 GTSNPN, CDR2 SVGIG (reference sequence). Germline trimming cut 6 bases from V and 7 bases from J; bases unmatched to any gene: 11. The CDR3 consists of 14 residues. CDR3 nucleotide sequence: TGTGCCTGTACACAGACAGGGTTTAGTGAAAAACTGTTTTTT. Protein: CACTQTGFSEKLFF. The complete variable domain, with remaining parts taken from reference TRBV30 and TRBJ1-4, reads SQTIHQWPATLVQPVGSPLSLECTVEGTSNPNLYWYRQAAGRGLQLLFYSVGIGQISSEVPQNLSASRPQDRQFILSSKKLLLSDSGFYLCACTQTGFSEKLFFGSGTQLSVL.

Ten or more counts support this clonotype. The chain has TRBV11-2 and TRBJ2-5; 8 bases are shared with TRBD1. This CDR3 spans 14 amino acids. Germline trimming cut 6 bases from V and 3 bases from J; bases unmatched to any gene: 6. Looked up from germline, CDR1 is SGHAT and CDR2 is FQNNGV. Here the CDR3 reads CASRDRAVKETQYF. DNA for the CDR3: TGTGCCAGCAGGGACAGGGCCGTAAAAGAGACCCAGTACTTC.

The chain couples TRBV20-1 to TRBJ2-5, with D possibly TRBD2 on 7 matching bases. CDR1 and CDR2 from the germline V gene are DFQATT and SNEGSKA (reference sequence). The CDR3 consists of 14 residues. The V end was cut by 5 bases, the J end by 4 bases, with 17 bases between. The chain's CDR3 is CSAGGGSWGETQYF. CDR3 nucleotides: TGCAGTGCTGGGGGCGGGAGTTGGGGAGAGACCCAGTACTTC.

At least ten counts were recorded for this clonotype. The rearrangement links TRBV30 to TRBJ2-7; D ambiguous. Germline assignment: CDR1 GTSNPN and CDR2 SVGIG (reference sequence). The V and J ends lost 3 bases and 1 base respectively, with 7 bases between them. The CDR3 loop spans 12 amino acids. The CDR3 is CAWSWASYEQYF. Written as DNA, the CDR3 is TGTGCCTGGAGCTGGGCTTCCTACGAGCAGTACTTC.

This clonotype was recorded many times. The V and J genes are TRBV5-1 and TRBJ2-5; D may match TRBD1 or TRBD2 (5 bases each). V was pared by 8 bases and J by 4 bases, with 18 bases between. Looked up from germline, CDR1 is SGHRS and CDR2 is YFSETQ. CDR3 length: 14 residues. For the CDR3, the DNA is TGCGCCAGGGGTTGGGGGATTTTCGGAGAGACCCAGTACTTC. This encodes CARGWGIFGETQYF.

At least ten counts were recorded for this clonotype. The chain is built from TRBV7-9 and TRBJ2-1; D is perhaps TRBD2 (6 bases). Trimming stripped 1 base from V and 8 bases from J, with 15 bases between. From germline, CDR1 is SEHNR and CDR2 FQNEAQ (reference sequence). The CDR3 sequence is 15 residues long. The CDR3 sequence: CASSLGQTRIHEQFF. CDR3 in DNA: TGTGCCAGCAGCTTAGGACAGACTAGAATCCATGAGCAGTTCTTC.

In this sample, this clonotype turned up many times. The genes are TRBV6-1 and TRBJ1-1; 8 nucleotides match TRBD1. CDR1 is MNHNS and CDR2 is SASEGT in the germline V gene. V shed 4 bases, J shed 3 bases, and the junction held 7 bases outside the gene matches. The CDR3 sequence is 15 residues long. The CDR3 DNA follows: TGTGCCAGCAGTGCCAACACAGGGGGTCACACTGAAGCTTTCTTT. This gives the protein CASSANTGGHTEAFF.

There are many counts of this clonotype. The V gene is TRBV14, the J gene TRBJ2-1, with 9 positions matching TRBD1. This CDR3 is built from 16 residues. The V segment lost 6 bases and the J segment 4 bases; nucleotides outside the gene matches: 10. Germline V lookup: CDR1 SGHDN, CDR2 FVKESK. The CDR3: CASRPRSGQGYNEQFF. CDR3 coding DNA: TGTGCCAGCAGGCCGCGATCGGGACAGGGATACAATGAGCAGTTCTTC.

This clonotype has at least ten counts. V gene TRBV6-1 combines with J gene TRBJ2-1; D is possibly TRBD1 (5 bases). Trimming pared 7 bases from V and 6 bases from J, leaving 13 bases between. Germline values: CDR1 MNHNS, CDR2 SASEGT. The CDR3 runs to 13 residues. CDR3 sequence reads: CASTSGFGNEQFF. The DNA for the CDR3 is TGTGCCAGCACCTCAGGGTTTGGCAATGAGCAGTTCTTC.

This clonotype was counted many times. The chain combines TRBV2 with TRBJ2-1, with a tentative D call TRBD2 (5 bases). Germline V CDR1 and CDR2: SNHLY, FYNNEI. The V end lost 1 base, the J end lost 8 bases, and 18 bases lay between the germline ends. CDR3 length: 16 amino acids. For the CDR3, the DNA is TGTGCCAGCAGTGAAGTCTCGTGGTCTAGCTTCGATGAGCAGTTCTTC. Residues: CASSEVSWSSFDEQFF.

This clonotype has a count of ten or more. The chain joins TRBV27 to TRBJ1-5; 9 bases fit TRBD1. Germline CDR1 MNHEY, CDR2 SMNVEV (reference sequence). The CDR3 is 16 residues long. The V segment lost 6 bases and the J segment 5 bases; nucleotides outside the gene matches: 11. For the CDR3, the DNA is TGTGCCAGCAGCGCAGGGACAGGGAGGGGCGATCAGCCCCAGCATTTT. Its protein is CASSAGTGRGDQPQHF.

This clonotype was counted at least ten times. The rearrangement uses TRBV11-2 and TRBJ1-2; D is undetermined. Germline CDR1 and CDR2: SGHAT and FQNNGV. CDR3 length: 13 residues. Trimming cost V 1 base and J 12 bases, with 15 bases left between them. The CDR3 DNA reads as TGTGCCAGCAGCTTAGCGGCAGGTCAGATCAACACCTTC. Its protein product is CASSLAAGQINTF.